Shown below are 5 T cell receptor beta chains from a single sample sequenced in a study of Graves' ophthalmopathy and Graves' hyperthyroidism. From RNA, the CDR3 regions of TCR beta chains were amplified and sequenced. Investigators did first-round RT-PCR with HTBI primers, then second-round multiplex PCR. Each CDR3 protein is one row after TCRdb ran MiXCR on the multiplex PCR reads. The data show over a million distinct CDR3 sequences, less than 45% seen once. Sequencing was carried out using peripheral blood or thyroid tissue (not recorded which). The source is an adult man with Graves' hyperthyroidism.

In the case of this clonotype: Mismatch with germline at one junction end may stem from a read error. The gene calls are TRBV2 and TRBJ1-5; perhaps TRBD1 as D (5 bases). CDR1 is SNHLY, CDR2 FYNNEI, per germline. The CDR3 loop spans 19 amino acids. The CDR3 DNA sequence: TGCGCCAGCAGCCACGACCCGGGACGGGGAGACTATAGCAATCAGCCCCAGCATTTT. It is translated as CASSHDPGRGDYSNQPQHF.

This clonotype was counted many times. V is TRBV9 and J is TRBJ2-7; TRBD2 matches at 7 bases. Germline V CDR1 and CDR2: SGDLS, YYNGEE. The CDR3 loop spans 15 amino acids. The V and J ends lost 3 bases and 1 base, in that order; junction bases with no gene match: 7. This chain's CDR3 is CASSAKAGPSYEQYF. The CDR3 coding sequence is TGTGCCAGCAGCGCCAAAGCGGGGCCTTCCTACGAGCAGTACTTC.

The chain recombines TRBV29-1 with TRBJ2-2; the D gene is possibly TRBD1 (6 bases). Germline V gives CDR1 SQVTM, CDR2 ANQGSEA. Trimming left V 8 bases short and J 1 base short, with 14 bases between. The CDR3 has 14 residues. Written as DNA, the CDR3 is TGCAGCTGGTCCCGGGACAAGAACACCGGGGAGCTGTTTTTT. Its translation: CSWSRDKNTGELFF.

In the case of this clonotype: This sequence may be a read error, since a much larger clone differs from it by one base. The rearrangement links TRBV5-1 to TRBJ1-3; D gene ambiguous. The CDR3 is 14 amino acids. Germline loops: CDR1 SGHRS, CDR2 YFSETQ. DNA for the CDR3: TGCGCCAGCAGCTTTTCCAGCTCTGGAAACACCTTATATTTT. Residues: CASSFSSSGNTLYF. The full variable domain, rest sourced from reference TRBV5-1 and TRBJ1-3, is KAGVTQTPRYLIKTRGQQVTLSCSPISGHRSVSWYQQTPGQGLQFLFEYFSETQRNKGNFPGRFSGRQFSNSRSEMNVSTLELGDSALYLCASSFSSSGNTLYFGEGSWLTVV.

This clonotype was counted a few times. The chain has TRBV6-2 or TRBV6-3 and TRBJ2-7; D uncertain. This CDR3 region has 12 residues. Trimming pared 6 bases from V and 6 bases from J, leaving 12 bases between. The germline gives CDR1 MNHEY, CDR2 SVGEGT. The CDR3 sequence: CASSRVYPEQYF. Here the CDR3 DNA reads TGTGCCAGCAGCCGCGTTTATCCCGAGCAGTACTTC.